Shown below are 20 T cell receptor beta chains from a single sample sequenced in a study of blood T cell repertoires in COVID-19. Repertoires were generated with immunoSEQ multiplex PCR, while TCRdb's copy carries only in-frame clones and drops some. The sample holds 150,000 to 250,000 clones, about nine tenths seen once. The sequenced sample was PBMCs or T cells enriched from blood (not recorded which). The receptors were sampled from a woman aged 25 to 45 who had recovered from COVID-19.

The chain employs TRBV5-1 and TRBJ1-4, with 7 bases that match TRBD1. CDR3 length: 14 amino acids. Germline-derived CDR1 and CDR2 are SGHRS and YFSETQ. Trimming cost V 0 bases and J 6 bases; bases outside gene matches: 2. CDR3 bases: TGCGCCAGCAGCTTGGGACAGGGAGATGAAAAACTGTTTTTT. This codes for CASSLGQGDEKLFF.

This chain links TRBV18 with TRBJ2-3; 12 nucleotides align to TRBD2. This CDR3 is built from 17 residues. V lost 3 bases to trimming and J lost 4 bases; unmatched junction nucleotides: 8. Germline V gene sequence: CDR1 KGHSH, CDR2 LQKENI. The CDR3 coding sequence is TGTGCCAGCTCACCGGGGCTAGCGGGAGGGCCATCAGATACGCAGTATTTT. Amino acids: CASSPGLAGGPSDTQYF. Full variable domain (outside the CDR3, taken from reference TRBV18 and TRBJ2-3): NAGVMQNPRHLVRRRGQEARLRCSPMKGHSHVYWYRQLPEEGLKFMVYLQKENIIDESGMPKERFSAEFPKEGPSILRIQQVVRGDSAAYFCASSPGLAGGPSDTQYFGPGTRLTVL.

This clone was recorded only once. The chain links TRBV5-4 to TRBJ1-2, with TRBD1 as a possible D gene (6 bases). Germline V CDR1 and CDR2: SGHNT, YYREEE (reference sequence). V dropped 4 bases and J dropped 7 bases, with 17 bases sitting between them. This CDR3 has 14 amino acids. As DNA, the CDR3 is TGTGCCAGCAGCCACTCCCAGGGGCAGGCTGGCTACACCTTC. It translates to CASSHSQGQAGYTF. The whole variable domain, filled in from reference TRBV5-4 and TRBJ1-2, reads ETGVTQSPTHLIKTRGQQVTLRCSSQSGHNTVSWYQQALGQGPQFIFQYYREEENGRGNFPPRFSGLQFPNYSSELNVNALELDDSALYLCASSHSQGQAGYTFGSGTRLTVV.

As DNA, the CDR3 is TGTGCCAGCAGTGAAGACCAGGGGTCTATCGTCGCTGAAGAGACCCAGTACTTC. Translating it yields CASSEDQGSIVAEETQYF. The chain carries TRBV2 and TRBJ2-5, with D possibly TRBD1 on 6 matching bases. This CDR3 has 18 residues. The germline V gene has CDR1 SNHLY and CDR2 FYNNEI. V lost 1 base and J lost 3, with 21 bases in between.

The chain couples TRBV9 to TRBJ2-1, with 8 bases matching TRBD2. This CDR3 has 16 residues. Per germline, CDR1 SGDLS and CDR2 YYNGEE. V shed 0 bases, J shed 9 bases, and the junction held 11 bases outside the gene matches. For the CDR3, the DNA is TGTGCCAGCAGCGTAGAACCCCGGGAGGGCGGCTTTGAGCAGTTCTTC. Its protein is CASSVEPREGGFEQFF.

In DNA form, the CDR3 reads TGTGCCAGTAGTCCTCGGACAGGGAATGAAAAACTGTTTTTT. Protein: CASSPRTGNEKLFF. This rearrangement joins TRBV19 to TRBJ1-4; 8 bases are shared with TRBD1. After removal of 5 bases from V and 5 bases from J, the junction contained 4 bases not matched to a gene. This CDR3 is built from 14 residues. Germline CDR1 LNHDA, CDR2 SQIVND (reference sequence).

The V call is TRBV28, the J call TRBJ1-2; D is ambiguous. V was cut by 7 bases and J by 3 bases, with 6 bases left in between. In germline, CDR1 is MDHEN, CDR2 SYDVKM. The CDR3 runs 11 residues. The chain's CDR3 is CASKRDYGYTF. The CDR3 nucleotides read TGTGCCAGCAAACGGGACTATGGCTACACCTTC.

The chain employs TRBV5-1 and TRBJ2-7; 8 bases are shared with TRBD2. J gave up 1 base and V 4 bases, and 10 bases lay outside the gene matches. The CDR3 loop spans 16 amino acids. Per germline, CDR1 SGHRS and CDR2 YFSETQ. The CDR3 sequence: CASSPADSGVSYEQYF. The CDR3, as DNA: TGCGCCAGCAGCCCGGCCGATAGCGGGGTGTCCTACGAGCAGTACTTC.

The chain has TRBV21-1 and TRBJ2-4; TRBD1 was called by the table and not checked on the DNA. TRBV21-1 is annotated as a pseudogene. The CDR3 consists of 16 residues. Here the CDR3 DNA reads TGTGCCAGCAGCATGACAGGGGTTGGGCCCAAAAACATTCAGTACTTC. Translating gives CASSMTGVGPKNIQYF.

V is TRBV5-1 and J is TRBJ1-2; possible D gene TRBD1, 6 bases. The germline V and J ends were trimmed by 0 bases and 7 bases, with 13 bases remaining between them. This CDR3 comprises 14 residues. Germline V gives CDR1 SGHRS, CDR2 YFSETQ. The CDR3 region is CASSLDGSGAGYTF. As DNA, the CDR3 is TGCGCCAGCAGCTTGGATGGGTCAGGGGCTGGCTACACCTTC.

The rearrangement uses TRBV5-4 and TRBJ2-3, with a possible D match to TRBD1 (5 bases). From germline, CDR1 is SGHNT and CDR2 YYREEE (reference sequence). The CDR3 has 14 amino acids. Deletions cut 4 bases from V and 1 base from J, with 10 bases between. CDR3 DNA sequence: TGTGCCAGCAGCACCCGGACACGCACAGATACGCAGTATTTT. Amino acids: CASSTRTRTDTQYF.

This clone has just one count. The V call is TRBV19, the J call TRBJ2-1; TRBD2 aligns across 9 bases. Germline CDR1 reads LNHDA; CDR2 reads SQIVND (reference sequence). V lost 4 bases to trimming and J lost 7 bases; unmatched junction nucleotides: 17. The CDR3 is made up of 18 amino acids. The DNA for the CDR3 is TGTGCCAGTAGTAGTTGGGAGGGTAGCGGGAGCGGGAGAAATGAGCAGTTCTTC. Translating it yields CASSSWEGSGSGRNEQFF.

This clone was observed a handful of times. The chain recombines TRBV24-1 with TRBJ2-2; 8 positions match TRBD1. The junction had 6 bases not matched to a gene; V was cut back by 3 bases and J by 4 bases. Looked up from germline, CDR1 is KGHDR and CDR2 is SFDVKD. The CDR3 is made up of 16 amino acids. The chain's CDR3 is CATSDNDRGGTGELFF. The CDR3 nucleotides read TGTGCCACCAGTGATAACGACAGGGGTGGCACCGGGGAGCTGTTTTTT.

The chain carries TRBV2 and TRBJ2-7; D possibly corresponds to TRBD1 (6 bases). Looked up from germline, CDR1 is SNHLY and CDR2 is FYNNEI. Trimming took 10 bases from V and 2 from J, leaving 15 bases between them. The CDR3 extends over 13 amino acids. CDR3 bases: TGTGCCATAGCCCGACAGGAGACCTACGAGCAGTACTTC. Protein sequence: CAIARQETYEQYF. Using reference TRBV2 and TRBJ2-7 for the parts outside the CDR3, the full variable domain is EPEVTQTPSHQVTQMGQEVILRCVPISNHLYFYWYRQILGQKVEFLVSFYNNEISEKSEIFDDQFSVERPDGSNFTLKIRSTKLEDSAMYFCAIARQETYEQYFGPGTRLTVT.

The rearrangement uses TRBV21-1 and TRBJ1-5; the listed D gene, TRBD1, was not tested against the DNA. TRBV21-1 is a listed pseudogene. The CDR3 has 15 residues. The CDR3 spells CASSGQERSNQPQHF. The DNA of the CDR3 is TGTGCCAGCAGTGGACAGGAGCGTAGCAATCAGCCCCAGCATTTT.

This clone was picked up one time. This chain uses TRBV6-5 with TRBJ2-3; 10 bases agree with TRBD2. Germline-derived CDR1 and CDR2 are MNHEY and SVGAGI. The CDR3 has 15 residues. V shed 6 bases and J 2 bases; nucleotides not matched to a gene: 5. CDR3 DNA: TGTGCCAGCAGCCCGGGACTAGCGTTCACAGATACGCAGTATTTT. The encoded protein is CASSPGLAFTDTQYF.

This clone has just one count. V and J are TRBV11-3 and TRBJ2-1; possibly TRBD2 for D (5 bases). The CDR3 has 14 amino acids. Germline lookup yields CDR1 SGHNT and CDR2 YENEEA. Trimming took 5 bases from V and 9 from J, leaving 17 bases between them. The DNA for the CDR3 is TGTGCCAGCAGCCCCGGGTCGATGGCGGGTGAGCAGTTCTTC. It encodes CASSPGSMAGEQFF.

The chain joins TRBV4-1 to TRBJ1-1; 8 bases fit TRBD1. V was clipped by 3 bases and J by 10 bases; unmatched bases: 13. The CDR3 has 15 residues. CDR1 MGHRA and CDR2 YSYEKL come from the germline V gene. CDR3 amino acids: CASSQAPGGAISAFF. The CDR3 DNA follows: TGCGCCAGCAGCCAGGCACCAGGGGGCGCAATCTCAGCTTTCTTT.

The chain recombines TRBV15 with TRBJ1-2, with D possibly TRBD1 on 5 matching bases. Trimming took off 2 bases at V and 4 bases at J, with 8 bases between the two ends. The germline V gene encodes CDR1 LNHNV and CDR2 YYDKDF (reference sequence). CDR3 length equals 13 residues. CDR3 sequence reads: CATSRQGSYGYTF. The CDR3 nucleotides are TGTGCCACCAGCAGACAGGGTTCCTATGGCTACACCTTC.

The chain couples TRBV7-9 to TRBJ2-5; possibly TRBD2 for D (6 bases). Deletions cut 5 bases from V and 5 bases from J, with 21 bases between. Per germline, CDR1 SEHNR and CDR2 FQNEAQ (reference sequence). The CDR3 has 16 residues. CDR3 loop: CASSPPFPGVMETQYF. As DNA, the CDR3 is TGTGCCAGCAGCCCCCCATTCCCGGGAGTAATGGAGACCCAGTACTTC.